The rows below give T cell receptor beta chains drawn from one sample of a study of CD8+CD57+ T cells in acquired aplastic anemia. From the reads, TCRdb called clonotypes with MiXCR, one entry per CDR3 protein. The data contain some 410,000 distinct CDR3 sequences, roughly 68% of them singletons. The sequenced sample consisted of sorted CD4+, CD8+, or CD8+CD57+ T cells (not recorded which) from PBMCs. The receptor source for this set is a human donor in good health, serving as a control. Each CDR3 is given with its conserved first and last residue. Each record gives: D gene, V gene, clone size, J gene, CDR3 protein, CDR3 DNA. The D gene is left open where the match is weak. Only some rows state a clone size, as once, few, many or a class for expanded clones.

>TRBD2|TRBV7-2|NA|TRBJ2-3
CASRLAGVAAKYTQYF
TGTGCCAGCCGCTTAGCGGGCGTAGCGGCCAAGTATACCCAGTATTTT
>NA|TRBV2|NA|TRBJ2-2
CASSLTSRGNGELFF
TGTGCCAGCAGCTTGACTAGCAGGGGCAACGGGGAGCTGTTTTTT
>NA|TRBV6-5|many|TRBJ1-2
CASSYSAANYGYTF
TGTGCCAGCAGCTATAGCGCGGCTAACTATGGCTACACCTTC
>NA|TRBV7-3|NA|TRBJ2-2
CASSLTGHNTGELFF
TGTGCCAGCAGCTTAACGGGACACAACACCGGGGAGCTGTTTTTT
>NA|TRBV9|NA|TRBJ1-4
CASSIGEGRNEKLFF
TGTGCCAGTAGTATAGGCGAAGGGAGGAATGAAAAACTGTTTTTT
>TRBD2|TRBV7-3|NA|TRBJ2-7
CASSRGLAGAEQYF
TGTGCCAGCAGCCGCGGACTAGCGGGGGCCGAGCAGTACTTC
>NA|TRBV5-5|NA|TRBJ2-1
CASSPDRTRFF
TGTGCCAGCAGCCCAGACCGTACTCGGTTCTTC
>TRBD1|TRBV5-1|many|TRBJ1-2
CASSLPGTGNGYTF
TGCGCCAGCAGCTTGCCGGGGACAGGGAATGGCTACACCTTC
>NA|TRBV28|many|TRBJ1-5
CASSLRTDQPQHF
TGTGCCAGCAGTTTACGGACCGATCAGCCCCAGCATTTT
>NA|TRBV9|NA|TRBJ1-5
CASTFPNQPQHF
TGTGCCAGCACCTTTCCGAATCAGCCCCAGCATTTT
>TRBD1|TRBV7-4|NA|TRBJ2-7
CASSNGQGASYEQYF
TGTGCCAGCAGCAATGGACAGGGGGCCTCCTACGAGCAGTACTTC
>NA|TRBV2|once|TRBJ2-7
CASSENRGSASYEQYF
TGTGCCAGCAGCGAAAATAGGGGCAGCGCGAGCTACGAGCAGTACTTC
>TRBD2|TRBV2|NA|TRBJ2-7
CASSRLAGKNEQYF
TGTGCCAGCAGTCGACTAGCGGGGAAGAACGAGCAGTACTTC
>NA|TRBV7-3|NA|TRBJ1-1
CASSLARDAPEAFF
TGTGCCAGCAGTTTGGCCAGAGACGCACCTGAAGCTTTCTTT
>NA|TRBV7-9|NA|TRBJ1-1
CASSVRAAEAFF
TGTGCCAGCAGTGTCCGGGCGGCTGAAGCTTTCTTT
>NA|TRBV7-3|NA|TRBJ2-7
CASSPTPPREQYF
TGTGCCAGCAGCCCCACCCCCCCACGCGAGCAGTACTTC
>NA|TRBV29-1|NA|TRBJ1-5
CSAEIVTNQPQHF
TGCAGCGCTGAAATAGTAACAAATCAACCCCAGCATTTT
>NA|TRBV20-1|many|TRBJ1-1
CSARGGVSTEAFF
TGCAGTGCTAGAGGGGGCGTCTCCACTGAAGCTTTCTTT
>NA|TRBV7-8|many|TRBJ2-7
CASSLDARDSLHYF
TGTGCCAGCAGCTTAGACGCCCGGGACTCTCTTCATTACTTC
>TRBD2|TRBV29-1|NA|TRBJ2-1
CSVDGTSGSSYNEQFF
TGCAGCGTAGACGGGACTAGCGGAAGCTCCTACAATGAGCAGTTCTTC
>NA|TRBV24-1|NA|TRBJ1-1
CATRSSTEAFF
TGTGCCACCCGAAGTTCGACTGAAGCTTTCTTT
>NA|TRBV10-3|NA|TRBJ2-5
CAISESSGVGETQYF
TGTGCCATCAGTGAGTCGTCCGGGGTCGGAGAGACCCAGTACTTC
>NA|TRBV7-8|NA|TRBJ2-1
CASSLARGYTEAFFF
TGTGCCAGCAGCTTAGCACGGGGGTACACTGAAGCGTTCTTCTTC
>TRBD1|TRBV6-2/TRBV6-3|NA|TRBJ1-5
CASSLTQGPYSYSDQPQHF
TGTGCCAGCAGTCTCACACAGGGGCCTTATTCCTATAGCGATCAGCCCCAGCATTTT
>NA|TRBV10-3|NA|TRBJ2-1
CALRRIRTDNEQFF
TGTGCCCTCCGCCGCATCAGGACAGACAATGAGCAGTTCTTC
>NA|TRBV7-2|many|TRBJ1-2
CASSFSLDDNYGYTF
TGTGCCAGCAGCTTCTCGTTAGATGATAACTATGGCTACACCTTC
>NA|TRBV10-3|few|TRBJ1-2
CAISRDGNYGYTF
TGTGCCATCAGTCGAGACGGGAACTATGGCTACACCTTC
>TRBD2|TRBV9|NA|TRBJ2-7
CASLTSGGDGAYEQYF
TGTGCCTCATTGACTAGCGGGGGGGACGGGGCCTACGAGCAGTACTTC
>NA|TRBV20-1|NA|TRBJ1-2
CSASGNGYTF
TGCAGTGCTAGCGGGAATGGCTACACCTTC
>NA|TRBV7-4|NA|TRBJ2-1
CASSFLLGGGQNEQFF
TGTGCCAGCAGCTTCCTCCTGGGGGGGGGCCAGAATGAGCAGTTCTTC
>TRBD1|TRBV2|many|TRBJ1-6
CASRALGQDNSPLHF
TGTGCCAGCAGAGCCCTGGGACAGGATAATTCACCCCTCCACTTT
>TRBD1|TRBV7-3|NA|TRBJ1-4
CASSLASSRGNEKLFF
TGTGCCAGCAGCTTAGCGTCCAGCAGGGGGAATGAAAAACTGTTTTTT
>TRBD2|TRBV10-3|NA|TRBJ2-5
CAISPASGGGETQYF
TGTGCCATCAGCCCGGCTAGCGGGGGGGGAGAGACCCAGTACTTC
>NA|TRBV12-3/TRBV12-4|NA|TRBJ1-6
CASAFINSPLHF
TGTGCCAGCGCCTTCATTAACTCACCCCTCCACTTT
>NA|TRBV4-2|NA|TRBJ2-3
CASRRGLTDTQYF
TGTGCCAGCAGACGAGGGCTCACAGATACGCAGTATTTT
>NA|TRBV2|few|TRBJ2-1
CASSLGNEQFF
TGTGCCAGCAGTTTAGGGAATGAGCAGTTCTTC
>NA|TRBV7-3|NA|TRBJ1-2
CASSLNTNTEAFFTF
TGTGCCAGCAGCTTGAACACTAACACTGAAGCTTTCTTTACCTTC
>NA|TRBV7-2|NA|TRBJ2-1
CASSVTETSNAHFF
TGTGCCAGCAGCGTTACAGAGACCTCTAATGCTCACTTTTTC
>TRBD1|TRBV6-2/TRBV6-3|many|TRBJ1-1
CASSNRDRNTEAFF
TGTGCCAGCAGTAACCGGGACAGGAACACTGAAGCTTTCTTT
>NA|TRBV7-3|once|TRBJ1-4
CASSQGRVTAKLFF
TGTGCCAGCAGCCAAGGGAGGGTTACGGCAAAGCTGTTTTTT
>TRBD1|TRBV12-3/TRBV12-4|NA|TRBJ2-7
CASAATGGSEQYF
TGTGCCAGCGCGGCAACAGGGGGTAGCGAGCAGTACTTC
>NA|TRBV10-3|NA|TRBJ1-4
CAISEPARGANEKLFF
TGTGCCATCAGTGAGCCTGCAAGGGGGGCAAATGAAAAACTGTTTTTT